A single sample gave rise to the 31 T cell receptor beta chains below, sequenced in a study of control samples from healthy donors and cancer patients. Profiling relied on immunoSEQ multiplex PCR, and the TCRdb table lists in-frame clones only, not all of them. The repertoire consists of 110,000 to 150,000 clones, with around nine tenths occurring once and the leading ten covering more than 4%. The sample consisted of blood. The receptors originated from a man in his thirties or forties in good health.

The chain links TRBV7-2 to TRBJ2-7; 15 nucleotides match TRBD2. V lost 0 bases and J lost 6; bases outside the gene matches: 9. Germline V gene data show CDR1 as SGHTA and CDR2 as FQGNSA. CDR3 length equals 18 residues. CDR3 in DNA: TGTGCCAGCAGCTTAGCCCCAGGACTAGCGGGAGGGGGAATCGAGCAGTACTTC. Amino acid sequence: CASSLAPGLAGGGIEQYF.

J is TRBJ1-4 and V is TRBV5-6; D is undetermined. This CDR3 contains 14 residues. The V gene lost 1 base and the J gene lost 6 bases, with 10 bases spanning the gap. Per germline, CDR1 SGHDT and CDR2 YYEEEE. In nucleotides, the CDR3 is TGTGCCAGCAGCTTGACGGTCGGGGATGAAAAACTGTTTTTT. It is translated as CASSLTVGDEKLFF.

The sample holds one count of this clone. This chain links TRBV5-1 with TRBJ2-7; D unresolved. V was trimmed by 4 bases and J by 4 bases, leaving 12 bases between them. This CDR3 spans 13 amino acids. Per germline, CDR1 SGHRS and CDR2 YFSETQ. The CDR3 bases are TGCGCCAGCAGCCCGCCTCTAGGGTACGAGCAGTACTTC. The encoded protein is CASSPPLGYEQYF.

V is TRBV7-9 and J is TRBJ1-1; D is undetermined. V dropped 2 bases and J dropped 3 bases, with 7 bases sitting between them. This CDR3 spans 13 amino acids. Germline assignment: CDR1 SEHNR and CDR2 FQNEAQ (reference sequence). The CDR3 DNA is TGTGCCAGCAGCTTAAACGGGTACACTGAAGCTTTCTTT. This codes for CASSLNGYTEAFF.

The chain uses TRBV13 and TRBJ1-1, with TRBD1 matching over 9 bases. CDR1 is PRHDT, CDR2 FYEKMQ, per germline (reference sequence). There are 16 residues in the CDR3. V lost 1 base, J lost 1 base, and 4 bases stayed unmatched. The CDR3 sequence: CASSLVGQGRNTEAFF. The CDR3 DNA reads as TGTGCCAGCAGCTTAGTGGGACAGGGAAGGAACACTGAAGCTTTCTTT.

The chain has TRBV7-2 and TRBJ2-3; 8 bases are a match to TRBD2. The V gene end was trimmed by 5 bases and the J gene end by 7 bases; junction bases not matched to a gene: 14. CDR1 and CDR2 from the germline V gene are SGHTA and FQGNSA. The CDR3 has 16 residues. CDR3 nucleotide sequence: TGTGCCAGCAGCCCGTCCTCCAGCGGGAGTGGATATACGCAGTATTTT. Translation: CASSPSSSGSGYTQYF.

This rearrangement joins TRBV5-4 to TRBJ1-1; TRBD1 might be the D (6 bases). The length of the CDR3 is 14 residues. Germline V gene data show CDR1 as SGHNT and CDR2 as YYREEE (reference sequence). V lost 4 bases, J lost 1 base, and 11 bases lay in between. CDR3 protein: CASSPRGANTEAFF. The CDR3 nucleotides read TGTGCCAGCAGCCCCCGGGGGGCGAACACTGAAGCTTTCTTT.

This clone was seen only once. This sequence joins TRBV19 and TRBJ1-6; 7 bases line up with TRBD1. The CDR3 covers 18 residues. Germline CDR1 is LNHDA and CDR2 is SQIVND (reference sequence). The V and J ends lost 4 bases and 7 bases, in that order; junction bases with no gene match: 16. In nucleotides, the CDR3 is TGTGCCAGTAGTAAGACAGGGCGTAGTTTGTCACAGAATTCACCCCTCCACTTT. It specifies CASSKTGRSLSQNSPLHF.

The chain has TRBV11-2 and TRBJ1-1; D is possibly TRBD1 (6 bases). This CDR3 region has 14 residues. Germline V CDR1 and CDR2: SGHAT, FQNNGV. V lost 1 base and J 5 bases, leaving 11 bases between the germline ends. CDR3 in amino acids: CASSLVGGRTEAFF. The CDR3 DNA sequence: TGTGCCAGCAGCTTAGTGGGGGGGCGGACTGAAGCTTTCTTT.

The V and J genes are TRBV7-9 and TRBJ2-5; D is unclear. Trimming removed 1 base from V and 3 bases from J, with 9 bases in between. The CDR3 runs 14 residues. Germline CDR1 reads SEHNR; CDR2 reads FQNEAQ (reference sequence). CDR3 in DNA: TGTGCCAGCAGCTTAGTTGTCGGAAAAGAGACCCAGTACTTC. It is translated as CASSLVVGKETQYF.

The sample holds a few counts of this clone. The chain carries TRBV2 and TRBJ1-1; D possibly corresponds to TRBD1 (5 bases). Germline CDR1 and CDR2: SNHLY and FYNNEI. Trimming shortened V by 6 bases and J by 1 base, and 12 bases separated the two germline ends. The CDR3 has 14 residues. The CDR3 loop reads CASSGTFSNTEAFF. The CDR3, as DNA: TGTGCCAGCAGCGGGACTTTCTCGAACACTGAAGCTTTCTTT.

CDR3 residues: CASQEPVTEAFF. Here the CDR3 DNA reads TGTGCCAGCCAGGAACCTGTAACTGAAGCTTTCTTT. The chain couples TRBV12-3 or TRBV12-4 to TRBJ1-1, with D unclear. The germline V and J ends were trimmed by 8 bases and 5 bases, with 12 bases remaining between them. This CDR3 is built from 12 residues.

J is TRBJ2-5 and V is TRBV11-3; possibly TRBD2 for D (6 bases). With 4 bases removed from V and 5 bases from J, the gap between germline ends came to 17 bases. The CDR3 runs to 15 residues. Germline CDR1 and CDR2: SGHNT and YENEEA. DNA of the CDR3: TGTGCCAGCAGCTCTACGGGAGTACGTGGGGAGACCCAGTACTTC. Encoded protein: CASSSTGVRGETQYF.

The chain employs TRBV5-1 and TRBJ1-3; 7 nucleotides line up with TRBD1. V gave up 4 bases and J gave up 4 bases; unmatched junction bases: 2. This CDR3 has 13 residues. Germline CDR1 SGHRS, CDR2 YFSETQ. This CDR3 is CASSEQGGNTIYF. The CDR3 region has the DNA TGCGCCAGCAGCGAACAGGGGGGAAACACCATATATTTT.

In its sample, this clone was seen a few times. This same CDR3 is encoded by further DNA sequences in the sample. The J gene is TRBJ2-5, the V gene TRBV18, with unresolved D. Germline V gene data show CDR1 as KGHSH and CDR2 as LQKENI. The V end lost 3 bases, the J end lost 5 bases, and 10 bases lay between the germline ends. The CDR3 has 13 residues. Written as DNA, the CDR3 is TGTGCCAGCTCACCGGGCGGACCGGAGACCCAGTACTTC. This encodes CASSPGGPETQYF.

This chain links TRBV11-2 with TRBJ2-1; the D call may be TRBD1 or TRBD2 (5 bases each). This CDR3 contains 15 residues. Trimming removed 0 bases from V and 1 base from J, with 7 bases in between. Germline-derived CDR1 and CDR2 are SGHAT and FQNNGV. CDR3 sequence reads: CASSLEGVSYNEQFF. The CDR3 coding sequence is TGTGCCAGCAGCTTAGAGGGGGTTTCCTACAATGAGCAGTTCTTC.

The chain is built from TRBV6-4 and TRBJ1-6; TRBD1 might be the D (6 bases). From germline, CDR1 is MRHNA and CDR2 SNTAGT. V was cut by 5 bases and J by 7 bases, with 9 bases left in between. CDR3 length equals 13 residues. This CDR3 reads CASSRGRNSPLHF. The CDR3 DNA sequence: TGTGCCAGCAGTCGGGGGCGGAATTCACCCCTCCACTTT.

The V call is TRBV7-3, the J call TRBJ2-7; 11 positions match TRBD2. The ends lost 5 bases at V and 0 bases at J; junction bases unmatched: 6. Germline loops: CDR1 SGHTA, CDR2 FQGTGA. CDR3 length: 16 residues. As DNA, the CDR3 is TGTGCCAGCAGCCCCACCGGACTAGCGGGCTCCTACGAGCAGTACTTC. Protein: CASSPTGLAGSYEQYF.

The chain combines TRBV5-4 with TRBJ2-1; D tentatively fits TRBD1 or TRBD2 (5 bases each). The CDR3 is made up of 13 amino acids. Deletions cut 5 bases from V and 6 bases from J, with 12 bases between. CDR1 SGHNT and CDR2 YYREEE come from the germline V gene (reference sequence). CDR3 protein: CASRPGTANEQFF. In DNA, the CDR3 is TGTGCCAGCAGGCCTGGGACCGCCAATGAGCAGTTCTTC.

The gene calls are TRBV2 and TRBJ2-5, with D possibly being TRBD2 (6 bases). Per the germline V gene, CDR1 is SNHLY and CDR2 is FYNNEI. The V end lost 3 bases, the J end lost 2 bases, and 13 bases lay between the germline ends. The CDR3 is 15 residues long. For the CDR3, the DNA is TGTGCCAGCAGTGAGATGGGACTGAATCAAGAGACCCAGTACTTC. Its translation: CASSEMGLNQETQYF.

This clone was counted between two and nine times. The chain links TRBV7-9 to TRBJ2-3; 11 nucleotides match TRBD2. Germline V gene data show CDR1 as SEHNR and CDR2 as FQNEAQ (reference sequence). This CDR3 has 15 residues. Unmatched junction bases numbered 3, after V lost 5 bases and J lost 2 bases. CDR3 residues: CASSPLAGVTDTQYF. The CDR3 DNA sequence: TGTGCCAGCAGCCCACTAGCGGGAGTCACAGATACGCAGTATTTT.

The rearrangement links TRBV6-4 to TRBJ2-3; D not certain. Trimming shortened V by 4 bases and J by 4 bases, and 15 bases separated the two germline ends. This CDR3 spans 15 amino acids. The V gene's germline CDR1 is MRHNA and CDR2 SNTAGT. The CDR3 loop is CASSARPDAPDTQYF. Written as DNA, the CDR3 is TGTGCCAGCAGTGCCAGGCCCGATGCCCCAGATACGCAGTATTTT.

The chain is built from TRBV24-1 and TRBJ1-2, with D possibly matching TRBD1 (5 bases). This CDR3 spans 12 amino acids. V was clipped by 5 bases and J by 4 bases, with 7 bases between them. Germline lookup yields CDR1 KGHDR and CDR2 SFDVKD. CDR3 residues: CATSGGGYGYTF. The CDR3, as DNA: TGTGCCACCAGTGGCGGGGGCTATGGCTACACCTTC.

The chain combines TRBV7-2 with TRBJ2-3; D not certain. There are 14 residues in the CDR3. V dropped 4 bases and J dropped 11 bases, with 19 bases sitting between them. The germline V gene has CDR1 SGHTA and CDR2 FQGNSA. The CDR3 loop is CASSSSLPNKGQYF. In DNA form, the CDR3 reads TGTGCCAGCAGCTCCTCCCTTCCGAATAAAGGGCAGTATTTT.

The CDR3 nucleotides read TGTGCCAGCAGTCCTGGAGGCGAGCAGTACTTC. Protein sequence: CASSPGGEQYF. This sequence joins TRBV27 and TRBJ2-7; perhaps TRBD2 as D (5 bases). The length of the CDR3 is 11 residues. Per the germline V gene, CDR1 is MNHEY and CDR2 is SMNVEV (reference sequence). The V end lost 5 bases, the J end lost 6 bases, and 8 bases lay between the germline ends.

The chain uses TRBV5-8 and TRBJ2-5; weak D call: TRBD2 (5 bases). Germline V CDR1 and CDR2: SGHTS, YDEGEE. Trimming took 0 bases from V and 5 from J, leaving 11 bases between them. The CDR3 contains 14 residues. CDR3 amino acids: CASSLGLRGETQYF. The CDR3 nucleotides read TGTGCCAGCAGCTTGGGCCTACGAGGGGAGACCCAGTACTTC.

V and J are TRBV20-1 and TRBJ2-7; 12 bases fit TRBD2. This CDR3 comprises 15 residues. CDR1 is DFQATT and CDR2 is SNEGSKA in the germline V gene (reference sequence). V was clipped by 3 bases and J by 4 bases; unmatched bases: 7. CDR3 sequence (DNA): TGCAGTGCTAGTACACGGACTAGCGGGGTGTACGAGCAGTACTTC. Protein: CSASTRTSGVYEQYF.

The rearrangement links TRBV6-5 to TRBJ1-6; 8 bases map to TRBD1. From germline, CDR1 is MNHEY and CDR2 SVGAGI. J gave up 7 bases and V 4 bases, and 3 bases lay outside the gene matches. This CDR3 has 14 residues. The CDR3 coding sequence is TGTGCCAGCAGTTTCAGGGGGCGGAATTCACCCCTCCACTTT. It is translated as CASSFRGRNSPLHF.

This clone appeared a single time. The chain joins TRBV7-9 to TRBJ2-3; 7 bases are a match to TRBD1. V shed 4 bases and J 2 bases; nucleotides not matched to a gene: 6. From germline, CDR1 is SEHNR and CDR2 FQNEAQ (reference sequence). The CDR3 sequence is 15 residues long. CDR3 sequence: CASSSPGQTTDTQYF. In DNA form, the CDR3 reads TGTGCCAGCAGCTCTCCGGGACAGACCACAGATACGCAGTATTTT.

This sequence joins TRBV6-2 or TRBV6-3 and TRBJ1-2; possible D gene TRBD1, 5 bases. From germline, CDR1 is MNHEY and CDR2 SVGEGT. This CDR3 comprises 15 residues. V lost 2 bases to trimming and J lost 2 bases, with 12 bases between them. CDR3 residues: CASSYTGTGNYGYTF. The CDR3 DNA is TGTGCCAGCAGTTACACTGGGACGGGGAACTATGGCTACACCTTC.

The rearrangement joins TRBV5-6 to TRBJ1-4, with D tentatively TRBD1 (6 bases). The ends were cut back, 3 bases at V and 3 bases at J, with 12 bases in the middle. The CDR3 contains 15 residues. Germline CDR1 reads SGHDT; CDR2 reads YYEEEE. CDR3 in amino acids: CASSYTGLANEKLFF. The CDR3 nucleotides read TGTGCCAGCAGCTACACAGGGTTGGCTAATGAAAAACTGTTTTTT.